Listed below are T cell receptor beta chains from one sample, sequenced in a study of control samples from healthy donors and cancer patients. The assay was immunoSEQ multiplex PCR, and TCRdb's table has in-frame clones only and misses some. The data contain 130,000 or so clones, 70% to 90% of them singletons. Source material: blood. Receptors were obtained from a man between 50 and 59 years old in good health. Each CDR3 is given with its conserved first and last residue. The order of the fields is clone size, V gene, D gene, J gene, CDR3 protein, CDR3 DNA. D genes are given only for firm matches. A clone size is listed for some rows: how often the clone was seen (once, few, many), or a class if it is expanded.

.,TRBV7-8,.,TRBJ1-2,CASSKGEYGYTF,TGTGCCAGTTCGAAGGGAGAGTATGGCTACACCTTC
.,TRBV7-3,TRBD1,TRBJ1-1,CASSSGTGRSTEAFF,TGTGCCAGCAGCTCGGGGACAGGGAGGTCCACTGAAGCTTTCTTT
.,TRBV25-1,TRBD1,TRBJ2-7,CASSDKTGRYEQYF,TGTGCCAGCAGTGATAAGACAGGGCGCTACGAGCAGTACTTC
few,TRBV4-1,.,TRBJ2-7,CASSQQFSYEQYF,TGCGCCAGCAGCCAACAGTTTTCCTACGAGCAGTACTTC
.,TRBV5-5,TRBD1,TRBJ2-7,CASSLGTGGYEQYF,TGTGCCAGCAGCTTAGGGACAGGGGGTTACGAGCAGTACTTC
.,TRBV28,.,TRBJ2-7,CASSSTSYEQYF,TGTGCCAGCAGTTCGACCTCCTACGAGCAGTACTTC
.,TRBV7-2,.,TRBJ2-2,CASSYEVGSAGELFF,TGTGCCAGCAGCTATGAGGTGGGGTCGGCCGGGGAGCTGTTTTTT
.,TRBV7-2,TRBD1,TRBJ1-5,CASSPGTGGNQPQHF,TGTGCCAGCAGCCCCGGGACAGGAGGCAATCAGCCCCAGCATTTT
.,TRBV28,.,TRBJ1-5,CASTRIRSGRNQPQHF,TGTGCCAGCACCCGAATCAGGTCTGGTCGCAATCAGCCCCAGCATTTT
.,TRBV14,TRBD1,TRBJ1-2,CASSQGTGYNYGYTF,TGTGCCAGCAGCCAGGGGACAGGGTATAACTATGGCTACACCTTC
.,TRBV18,.,TRBJ1-1,CASSPRMDTEAFF,TGTGCCAGCTCACCAAGAATGGACACTGAAGCTTTCTTT
.,TRBV28,.,TRBJ1-5,CASSLLGVQPQHF,TGTGCCAGCAGTTTATTGGGGGTTCAGCCCCAGCATTTT
.,TRBV18,.,TRBJ2-5,CASSPRTDQETQYF,TGTGCCAGCTCACCCAGGACAGACCAAGAGACCCAGTACTTC
.,TRBV3-1/TRBV3-2,TRBD2,TRBJ2-7,CASSRTSGFYEQYF,TGTGCCAGCAGCCGGACTAGCGGCTTCTACGAGCAGTACTTC
.,TRBV10-3,TRBD1,TRBJ2-1,CAISEIGQGYNEQFF,TGTGCCATCAGTGAGATCGGACAGGGGTACAATGAGCAGTTCTTC
.,TRBV30,.,TRBJ2-1,CACRIGTSYNEQFF,TGTGCCTGTCGAATCGGGACAAGCTACAATGAGCAGTTCTTC
.,TRBV30,.,TRBJ1-2,CAWMSWGGYTF,TGTGCCTGGATGTCCTGGGGCGGCTACACCTTC
.,TRBV30,.,TRBJ2-1,CAWTDRAAYNEQFF,TGTGCCTGGACTGACCGGGCCGCCTACAATGAGCAGTTCTTC
.,TRBV30,.,TRBJ1-6,CAWSPKTAGSYNSPLHF,TGTGCCTGGAGCCCGAAGACAGCCGGATCCTATAATTCACCCCTCCACTTT
.,TRBV30,TRBD1,TRBJ2-7,CAWSAGQGVHYEQYF,TGTGCCTGGAGCGCGGGACAGGGTGTCCACTACGAGCAGTACTTC
.,TRBV5-1,TRBD1,TRBJ2-5,CASRSGTGYQETQYF,TGCGCCAGCAGGTCCGGGACAGGGTATCAAGAGACCCAGTACTTC
.,TRBV27,.,TRBJ2-1,CASSLSFAGPADYEQFF,TGTGCCAGCAGTTTATCCTTCGCGGGACCGGCTGATTATGAGCAGTTCTTC
.,TRBV7-9,.,TRBJ2-3,CASSLIQRRTDTQYF,TGTGCCAGCAGCTTAATTCAGCGGCGCACAGATACGCAGTATTTT
.,TRBV9,.,TRBJ2-5,CASSVAEAGQPKTQYF,TGTGCCAGCAGCGTAGCAGAAGCTGGACAGCCCAAGACCCAGTACTTC
.,TRBV27,TRBD1,TRBJ2-5,CASNPLGQGAEETQYF,TGTGCCAGCAACCCCTTGGGACAGGGAGCCGAAGAGACCCAGTACTTC
.,TRBV19,.,TRBJ2-7,CASSIVGQYEQYF,TGTGCCAGTAGTATCGTTGGGCAATACGAGCAGTACTTC
.,TRBV5-6,.,TRBJ1-2,CASSLVTASYGYTF,TGTGCCAGCAGCTTGGTTACGGCTTCATATGGCTACACCTTC
.,TRBV9,TRBD1,TRBJ2-2,CASSVEVTGGSGELFF,TGTGCCAGCAGCGTAGAGGTCACAGGGGGGTCCGGGGAGCTGTTTTTT